This TCR beta chain was sequenced in a study of vaccination and CD4 T cells after COVID-19. The sample's treatment: approximately 9-day PBMC culture with coronavirus spike peptide pools or control peptides (ViraFEST assay). A note on this clonotype: Its antigen remains unidentified.

The V end lost 2 bases, the J end lost 7 bases, and 18 bases lay between the germline ends. The CDR3 length is 16 residues. CDR1 SGHTA and CDR2 FQGNSA come from the germline V gene. The Oncomine TCR Beta short-read assay was what sequenced the DNA obtained from cultured CD4+ T cells. TCRdb recomputed calls from the PCR reads with MiXCR, one row per CDR3 protein. Of approximately 17,000 distinct CDR3 sequences in the sample, roughly three fifths were seen once. The chain couples TRBV7-2 to TRBJ2-4, with D perhaps TRBD2 (5 bases). Sequenced here: CD4+ T cells from blood, cultured in vitro, sampled before SARS-CoV-2 vaccination. The TCR sequence derives from a human donor who had recovered from COVID-19. The CDR3 reads CASSLLGQRSGNIQYF. Written as DNA, the CDR3 is TGTGCCAGCAGCTTATTAGGGCAGCGATCGGGGAACATTCAGTACTTC.